The 2 T cell receptor beta chains below were found in one sample sequenced in a study of early T cells in non-severe SARS-CoV-2 infection. TCRdb re-called the 5' RACE reads through MiXCR, storing one row per CDR3 protein. The sample comprises around 67,000 distinct CDR3 sequences, approximately 12% of which are singletons, and about 1.3% rests with the top ten. The sequenced sample consisted of whole blood. The source of these receptors is an adult who was a healthcare worker with PCR-confirmed SARS-CoV-2 infection or an uninfected control (not recorded which).

At least ten counts were recorded for this clonotype. The gene calls are TRBV2 and TRBJ2-1, with TRBD2 matching 8 bases. Germline loops: CDR1 SNHLY, CDR2 FYNNEI. V gave up 5 bases and J gave up 10 bases; unmatched junction bases: 13. This CDR3 is built from 15 residues. CDR3 DNA sequence: TGTGCCAGCAGTCCTTCTAGCGGGCCACACCTAGAGCAGTTCTTC. Its protein product is CASSPSSGPHLEQFF. Combining the CDR3 with reference TRBV2 and TRBJ2-1 gives the whole variable domain EPEVTQTPSHQVTQMGQEVILRCVPISNHLYFYWYRQILGQKVEFLVSFYNNEISEKSEIFDDQFSVERPDGSNFTLKIRSTKLEDSAMYFCASSPSSGPHLEQFFGPGTRLTVL.

This clonotype was observed many times. The chain employs TRBV6-2 or TRBV6-3 and TRBJ2-1; 12 nucleotides align to TRBD2. CDR1 and CDR2 from the germline V gene are MNHEY and SVGEGT. V was clipped by 6 bases and J by 7 bases; unmatched bases: 4. There are 14 residues in the CDR3. CDR3 sequence: CASSQLAGGNEQFF. CDR3 in DNA: TGTGCCAGCAGCCAACTAGCGGGGGGAAATGAGCAGTTCTTC.